This passage covers 20 T cell receptor beta chains from one sample sequenced in a study of blood T cell repertoires in COVID-19. TCRdb's copy holds only in-frame clones and misses some; the assay was immunoSEQ multiplex PCR. The data hold nearly 350,000 clones, with 88% observed a single time. The sequencing sample was made of peripheral blood. Receptors originate from a woman aged 70 to 79 with COVID-19, enrolled during active disease.

This clone was detected only once. V is TRBV6-5 and J is TRBJ1-6, with D unclear. Germline CDR1 MNHEY, CDR2 SVGAGI. V was shortened by 6 bases and J by 9 bases, with 12 bases between the two germline ends. The CDR3 consists of 13 residues. The CDR3 region is CASSPLWSSPLHF. DNA for the CDR3: TGTGCCAGCAGCCCCCTGTGGAGTTCACCCCTCCACTTT.

The gene calls are TRBV30 and TRBJ2-7; 8 nucleotides line up with TRBD1. CDR3 size: 11 residues. Germline CDR1 reads GTSNPN; CDR2 reads SVGIG (reference sequence). The trim removed 5 bases at V and 3 bases at J, leaving 0 bases unmatched. This CDR3 is CAWDRGYEQYF. Here the CDR3 DNA reads TGTGCCTGGGACAGGGGCTACGAGCAGTACTTC.

V is TRBV6-6 and J is TRBJ1-4, with D unclear. Germline CDR1 reads MNHNY; CDR2 reads SVGAGI (reference sequence). V lost 2 bases, J lost 8 bases, and 12 bases lay in between. The CDR3 has 14 amino acids. For the CDR3, the DNA is TGTGCCAGCAGTTACCTGAGAAAAGTCGAAAAACTGTTTTTT. Translation gives CASSYLRKVEKLFF.

This clone came up once. The gene calls are TRBV9 and TRBJ2-3, with 10 bases fitting TRBD2. The CDR3 has 17 amino acids. Looked up from germline, CDR1 is SGDLS and CDR2 is YYNGEE. Germline trimming cut 2 bases from V and 1 base from J; bases unmatched to any gene: 7. CDR3 nucleotides: TGTGCCAGCAGCGTCGCCGCCCTAGCGGGGGGCACAGATACGCAGTATTTT. Protein sequence: CASSVAALAGGTDTQYF.

In DNA, the CDR3 is TGTGCCAGCAGTTACTCGGCAGGGAACACTGAAGCTTTCTTT. It translates to CASSYSAGNTEAFF. The V and J genes are TRBV6-6 and TRBJ1-1; D gene unclear. V shed 0 bases and J shed 1 base, with 6 bases lying between them. The CDR3 has 14 amino acids. CDR1 and CDR2 (germline): MNHNY, SVGAGI (reference sequence).

The chain recombines TRBV5-1 with TRBJ1-1; no definite D call. The CDR3 sequence is 15 residues long. Between the trimmed V and J ends, which lost 2 bases and 8 bases, there was a span of 19 bases. The germline V gene encodes CDR1 SGHRS and CDR2 YFSETQ. This CDR3 reads CASSFLPPVGGEAFF. The DNA for the CDR3 is TGCGCCAGCAGCTTTCTCCCCCCCGTGGGAGGAGAAGCTTTCTTT.

This chain links TRBV9 with TRBJ1-1; no definite D call. The germline gives CDR1 SGDLS, CDR2 YYNGEE. Trimming took off 0 bases at V and 1 base at J, with 22 bases between the two ends. The CDR3 is 19 amino acids. CDR3 coding DNA: TGTGCCAGCAGCGTAGCTACGGGGTTACCAGGCGGGCCGAACACTGAAGCTTTCTTT. It encodes CASSVATGLPGGPNTEAFF.

This clone was detected only a few times. V usage is TRBV20-1 and J usage is TRBJ1-1; D uncertain. This CDR3 has 11 amino acids. Germline loops: CDR1 DFQATT, CDR2 SNEGSKA (reference sequence). The CDR3 DNA reads TGCAGCTTGGCAGAGGGCACTGAAGCTTTCTTT. Its translation is CSLAEGTEAFF.

The chain links TRBV9 to TRBJ1-3; no reliable D call. V was cut by 4 bases and J by 1 base, with 6 bases left in between. The CDR3 consists of 13 residues. Germline loops: CDR1 SGDLS, CDR2 YYNGEE. The CDR3 DNA sequence: TGTGCCAGCAGCCCCCGGTCTGGAAACACCATATATTTT. Protein product: CASSPRSGNTIYF.

CDR3 amino acids: CAISDPGQVAGNTIYF. DNA for the CDR3: TGTGCCATCAGTGACCCTGGACAGGTTGCGGGAAACACCATATATTTT. This chain joins TRBV10-3 and TRBJ1-3; the match to TRBD1 covers 7 bases. V dropped 3 bases and J dropped 4; count of bases not matched to a gene: 9. The germline CDR1 and CDR2 sequences are ENHRY and SYGVKD. CDR3 size: 16 residues.

The genes are TRBV6-5 and TRBJ2-7; 8 bases match TRBD2. The junction had 8 bases not matched to a gene; V was cut back by 0 bases and J by 4 bases. This CDR3 contains 16 residues. CDR1 and CDR2 from the germline V gene are MNHEY and SVGAGI. DNA for the CDR3: TGTGCCAGCAGTTACTCCGGGGCGGGGGGTTCATACGAGCAGTACTTC. Encoded protein: CASSYSGAGGSYEQYF.

A single count supports this clone. The chain has TRBV5-1 and TRBJ2-3, with 12 bases fitting TRBD2. Germline V gene data show CDR1 as SGHRS and CDR2 as YFSETQ. The CDR3 totals 16 residues. With V trimmed by 4 bases and J by 2 bases, 5 bases remained unmatched. CDR3 sequence: CASSRTSGDLTDTQYF. The CDR3 DNA reads as TGCGCCAGCAGCAGGACTAGCGGGGACCTCACAGATACGCAGTATTTT. Drawing the rest from reference TRBV5-1 and TRBJ2-3, the complete variable domain is KAGVTQTPRYLIKTRGQQVTLSCSPISGHRSVSWYQQTPGQGLQFLFEYFSETQRNKGNFPGRFSGRQFSNSRSEMNVSTLELGDSALYLCASSRTSGDLTDTQYFGPGTRLTVL.

V and J are TRBV24-1 and TRBJ1-1; 7 nucleotides line up with TRBD1. CDR1 KGHDR and CDR2 SFDVKD come from the germline V gene. Trimming at V came to 5 bases and at J to 1 base, leaving 6 bases not matched to a gene. This CDR3 region has 15 residues. DNA of the CDR3: TGTGCCACCAGTGCTACGGGACAGTCGAACACTGAAGCTTTCTTT. This gives the protein CATSATGQSNTEAFF.

V gene TRBV28 combines with J gene TRBJ1-5; D is undetermined. V was clipped by 5 bases and J by 7 bases, with 15 bases between them. The germline V gene has CDR1 MDHEN and CDR2 SYDVKM. This CDR3 has 14 amino acids. In DNA form, the CDR3 reads TGTGCCAGCAGTCCCCGCGTAGAGTCCCAGCCCCAGCATTTT. Its protein product is CASSPRVESQPQHF.

This clone has only one observation. V and J are TRBV7-9 and TRBJ1-1; the D gene is possibly TRBD1 (5 bases). This CDR3 spans 16 amino acids. The germline V gene encodes CDR1 SEHNR and CDR2 FQNEAQ (reference sequence). V shed 4 bases and J shed 4 bases, with 19 bases lying between them. The CDR3, as DNA: TGTGCCAGCAGCTCGGGCAGCGCCTACGGGGGCACTGAAGCTTTCTTT. This translates into CASSSGSAYGGTEAFF.

The chain joins TRBV19 to TRBJ1-4, with D tentatively TRBD1 (6 bases). Germline V lookup: CDR1 LNHDA, CDR2 SQIVND (reference sequence). V was trimmed by 9 bases and J by 3 bases, leaving 14 bases between them. The CDR3 consists of 14 residues. The DNA of the CDR3 is TGTGCCAGCAGGGGAGGGGTCGCTAATGAAAAACTGTTTTTT. Amino acids: CASRGGVANEKLFF.

This clone was picked up one time. The rearrangement joins TRBV27 to TRBJ2-7, with D possibly matching TRBD1 (6 bases). CDR1 is MNHEY, CDR2 SMNVEV, per germline (reference sequence). Trimming pared 2 bases from V and 3 bases from J, leaving 8 bases between. The CDR3 loop spans 13 amino acids. DNA of the CDR3: TGTGCCAGCAGTTTAAGGGGGAGCTACGAGCAGTACTTC. It translates to CASSLRGSYEQYF.

The chain is built from TRBV4-3 and TRBJ2-7, with 8 bases fitting TRBD2. In germline, CDR1 is LGHNA, CDR2 YSLEER. Trimming cost V 4 bases and J 5 bases; bases outside gene matches: 7. The CDR3 has 14 amino acids. In DNA form, the CDR3 reads TGCGCCAGCAGCCCAAAAACGGGGGGGAACGAGCAGTACTTC. Protein sequence: CASSPKTGGNEQYF.

A remark on this clone: Other DNA sequences in the sample encode the same CDR3. The V and J genes are TRBV19 and TRBJ2-3, with D perhaps matching TRBD2 (7 bases). CDR1 is LNHDA, CDR2 SQIVND, per germline (reference sequence). Deletions cut 2 bases from V and 0 bases from J, with 9 bases between. The CDR3 runs to 15 residues. CDR3 residues: CASSIRGGSTDTQYF. The CDR3 DNA follows: TGTGCCAGTAGTATAAGGGGGGGTAGCACAGATACGCAGTATTTT.

This clone showed up just once. The chain employs TRBV4-1 and TRBJ2-1; TRBD2 matches at 9 bases. The CDR3 is made up of 16 amino acids. CDR1 is MGHRA and CDR2 is YSYEKL in the germline V gene. The V segment lost 4 bases and the J segment 2 bases; nucleotides outside the gene matches: 6. The CDR3 is CASSRLAETPYNEQFF. CDR3 nucleotides: TGCGCCAGCAGCCGACTAGCGGAGACCCCCTACAATGAGCAGTTCTTC.